Here is one T cell receptor beta chain with its context. Its antigen is currently unknown. CDR3 length: 14 amino acids. Germline CDR1 is KGHSH and CDR2 is LQKENI. Trimming pared 5 bases from V and 7 bases from J, leaving 17 bases between. The data were taken from a study of shared clonotypes between healthy human individuals. Study-level background: Researchers assigned three CD4 naive, three CD4 memory, two CD8 naive and one CD8 memory plate to each donor. Broader study findings: Around 5% of naive CD4 clonotypes were common to a few donors.

Deep-level settings were used for running the assay. How the authors handled the data: In the immunoSEQ data, sequences were junction-only and lacked quality scores, so filtering differed. Sequencing was performed with immunoSEQ multiplex PCR; in TCRdb, only in-frame clones are kept and a portion is missing. V and J calls and clone size follow that table, whereas D and trimming were derived from the DNA. The sample holds roughly 2,300,000 clones, 85% to 95% seen once. Sequences were obtained from naive CD4+ T cells from PBMCs. Subset: CD45RA+ positively selected. The rearrangement uses TRBV18 and TRBJ2-5; possibly TRBD1 for D (6 bases). The clonotype comes from a man between 18 and 35 years old in good health. Some clones in this sample may be carry-over from other donors' samples. The CDR3 region is CASSSDRPQGTQYF. The CDR3 nucleotides read TGTGCCAGCTCATCAGACAGGCCCCAGGGGACCCAGTACTTC.